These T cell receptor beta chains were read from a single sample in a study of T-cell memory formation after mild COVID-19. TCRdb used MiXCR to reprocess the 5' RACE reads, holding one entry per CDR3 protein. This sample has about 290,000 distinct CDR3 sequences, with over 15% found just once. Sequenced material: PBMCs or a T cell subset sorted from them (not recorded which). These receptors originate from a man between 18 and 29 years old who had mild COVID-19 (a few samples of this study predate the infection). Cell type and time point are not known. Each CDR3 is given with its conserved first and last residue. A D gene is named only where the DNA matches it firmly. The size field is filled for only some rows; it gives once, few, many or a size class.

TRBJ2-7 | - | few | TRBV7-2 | CASSFIGSGEQYF | TGTGCCAGCAGCTTTATCGGGAGCGGCGAGCAGTACTTC
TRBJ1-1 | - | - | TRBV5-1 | CASSTGQMAEAFF | TGCGCCAGCAGCACCGGACAGATGGCTGAAGCTTTCTTT
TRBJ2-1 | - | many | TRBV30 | CAWSVGGPYNEQFF | TGTGCCTGGAGTGTGGGGGGCCCCTACAATGAGCAGTTCTTC
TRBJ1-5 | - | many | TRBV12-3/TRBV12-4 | CASSLDSQKPQHF | TGTGCCAGCAGTCTAGACAGCCAAAAGCCCCAGCATTTT
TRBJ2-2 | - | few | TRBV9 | CASSPRVRRASTGELFF | TGTGCCAGCAGCCCTCGAGTTCGCAGGGCGTCCACCGGGGAGCTGTTTTTT
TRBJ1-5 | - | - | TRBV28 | CASSQYSNQPQHF | TGTGCCAGCAGTCAATATTCCAATCAGCCCCAGCATTTT
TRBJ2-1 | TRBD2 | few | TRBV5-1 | CASSFAPGAGVFNEQFF | TGCGCCAGCAGCTTTGCCCCGGGAGCGGGGGTGTTCAATGAGCAGTTCTTC
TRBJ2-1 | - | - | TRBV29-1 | CSVDGYSQDNEQFF | TGCAGCGTTGATGGGTATTCACAAGACAATGAGCAGTTCTTC
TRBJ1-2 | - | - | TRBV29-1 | CSAWGRHNYGYTF | TGCAGCGCTTGGGGCAGGCACAACTATGGCTACACCTTC
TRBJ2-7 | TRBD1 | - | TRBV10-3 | CAISERSPQGLDYEQYF | TGTGCCATCAGTGAGCGGTCCCCACAGGGGCTCGACTACGAGCAGTACTTC
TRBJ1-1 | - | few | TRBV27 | CASSLRGVSRATEAFF | TGTGCCAGCAGTTTACGGGGGGTCTCTAGGGCCACTGAAGCTTTCTTT
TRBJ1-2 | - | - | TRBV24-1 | CATSEGSYGYTF | TGTGCCACCAGTGAGGGTAGCTATGGCTACACCTTC
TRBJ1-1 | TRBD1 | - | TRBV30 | CAWGTGGRSTEAFF | TGTGCCTGGGGGACAGGGGGCAGGAGCACTGAAGCTTTCTTT
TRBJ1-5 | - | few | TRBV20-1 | CSAREKGAGTQPQHF | TGCAGTGCTAGAGAAAAAGGGGCAGGGACCCAGCCCCAGCATTTT
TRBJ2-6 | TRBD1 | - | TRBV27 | CASSLNPRGPGANVLTF | TGTGCCAGCAGCTTAAACCCCAGGGGGCCCGGGGCCAACGTCCTGACTTTC
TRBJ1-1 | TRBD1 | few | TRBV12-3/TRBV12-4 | CASRSLTGGSWAFF | TGTGCCAGCAGATCGCTCACAGGGGGCAGTTGGGCTTTCTTT
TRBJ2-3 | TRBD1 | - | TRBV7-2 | CASSAGQGVPADTQYF | TGTGCCAGCAGCGCGGGACAGGGGGTTCCGGCAGATACGCAGTATTTT
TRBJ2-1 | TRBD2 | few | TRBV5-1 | CASSLVASGSYNEQFF | TGCGCCAGCAGCTTGGTGGCTAGCGGCTCCTACAATGAGCAGTTCTTC
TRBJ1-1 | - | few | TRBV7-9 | CASSSYRVPNTEAFF | TGTGCCAGCAGCTCCTACCGGGTCCCGAACACTGAAGCTTTCTTT
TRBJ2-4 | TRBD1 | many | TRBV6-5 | CASSYGHGQGRAKNIQYF | TGTGCCAGCAGTTACGGACACGGACAGGGAAGGGCCAAAAACATTCAGTACTTC
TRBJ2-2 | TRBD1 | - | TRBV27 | CASSHDRVYAGELFF | TGTGCCAGCAGCCATGACAGGGTGTATGCCGGGGAGCTGTTTTTT
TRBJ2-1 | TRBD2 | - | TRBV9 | CASSVVGTSGPLHNEQFF | TGTGCCAGCAGCGTAGTAGGGACTAGCGGTCCCCTTCACAATGAGCAGTTCTTC
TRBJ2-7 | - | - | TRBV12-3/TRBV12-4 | CASCTQFGWTSYEQYF | TGTGCCAGCTGCACTCAATTTGGGTGGACATCTTACGAGCAGTACTTC
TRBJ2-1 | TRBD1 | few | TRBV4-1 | CASSHRLGQGNNEQFF | TGCGCCAGCAGCCACAGATTGGGACAGGGGAACAATGAGCAGTTCTTC
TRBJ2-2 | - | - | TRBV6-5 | CASSYPGSTGELFF | TGTGCCAGCAGTTACCCGGGGAGTACCGGGGAGCTGTTTTTT
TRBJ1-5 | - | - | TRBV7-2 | CASSPGHPQPQHF | TGTGCCAGCAGCCCCGGACACCCCCAGCCCCAGCATTTT
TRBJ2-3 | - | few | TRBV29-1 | CSAAGQSPDTQYF | TGCAGCGCCGCAGGACAGTCCCCAGATACGCAGTATTTT
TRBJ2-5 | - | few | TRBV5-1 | CASSLEGDQETQYF | TGCGCCAGCAGCTTGGAGGGGGACCAAGAGACCCAGTACTTC
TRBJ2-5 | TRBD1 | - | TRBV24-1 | CATSDPGQGRETQYF | TGTGCCACCAGTGATCCGGGACAGGGCCGGGAGACCCAGTACTTC
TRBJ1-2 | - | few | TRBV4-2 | CASSQVSGRPFDYGYTF | TGTGCCAGCAGCCAAGTCTCCGGTCGTCCCTTTGACTATGGCTACACCTTC
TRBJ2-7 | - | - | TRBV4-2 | CASTGTSASNEQYF | TGTGCCAGCACAGGGACCAGCGCCAGTAACGAGCAGTACTTC
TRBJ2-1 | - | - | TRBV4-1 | CASSQWVGGHNEQFF | TGCGCCAGCAGCCAATGGGTCGGGGGGCACAATGAGCAGTTCTTC
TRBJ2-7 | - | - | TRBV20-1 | CSAPSWGGAEEQYF | TGCAGTGCCCCCTCCTGGGGGGGGGCCGAAGAGCAGTACTTC
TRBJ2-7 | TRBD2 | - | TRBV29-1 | CSVGRGSPYEQYF | TGCAGCGTTGGGCGGGGGTCCCCCTACGAGCAGTACTTC
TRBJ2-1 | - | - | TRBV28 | CASRPPTGRGNEQFF | TGTGCCAGCAGACCCCCGACAGGGAGGGGGAATGAGCAGTTCTTC
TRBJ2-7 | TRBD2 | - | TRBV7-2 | CASSLSGLGYEQYF | TGTGCCAGCAGCTTATCAGGACTAGGCTACGAGCAGTACTTC
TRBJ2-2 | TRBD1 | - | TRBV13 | CASSWGTGNTGELFF | TGTGCCAGCAGCTGGGGGACAGGGAACACCGGGGAGCTGTTTTTT
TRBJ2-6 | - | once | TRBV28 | CASSLIGSSGANVLTF | TGTGCCAGCAGTTTGATTGGGTCCTCTGGGGCCAACGTCCTGACTTTC
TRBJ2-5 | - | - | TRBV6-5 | CASSSPLASRETQYF | TGTGCCAGCAGTAGCCCCTTGGCCTCCAGAGAGACCCAGTACTTC
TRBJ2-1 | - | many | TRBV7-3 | CASSLTGLGEQFF | TGTGCCAGCAGCTTAACGGGCCTCGGTGAGCAGTTCTTC
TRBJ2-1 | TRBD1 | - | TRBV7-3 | CASSAPGGQGHNEQFF | TGTGCCAGCAGTGCACCCGGGGGACAGGGCCACAATGAGCAGTTCTTC
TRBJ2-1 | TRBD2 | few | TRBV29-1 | CSVEKSSGGNEQFF | TGCAGCGTTGAAAAATCTAGCGGGGGGAATGAGCAGTTCTTC
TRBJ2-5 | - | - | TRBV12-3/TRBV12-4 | CASGPERVTQYF | TGTGCCAGCGGTCCTGAGAGGGTGACCCAGTACTTC
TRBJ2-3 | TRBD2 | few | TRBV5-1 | CASSLGASGEGTDTQYF | TGCGCCAGCAGCCTGGGGGCTAGCGGGGAGGGCACAGATACGCAGTATTTT
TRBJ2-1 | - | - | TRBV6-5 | CASRPDPVGYYNEQFF | TGTGCCAGCAGACCCGACCCTGTCGGGTACTACAATGAGCAGTTCTTC
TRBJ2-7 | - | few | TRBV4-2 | CASSQDDYGYEQYF | TGTGCCAGCAGCCAAGACGATTACGGTTACGAGCAGTACTTC
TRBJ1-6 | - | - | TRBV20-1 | CSAPVGGEGPPLHF | TGCAGTGCTCCTGTCGGGGGGGAAGGGCCACCCCTCCACTTT
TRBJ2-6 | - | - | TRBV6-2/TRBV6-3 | CASSQDSLPGANVLTF | TGTGCCAGCAGTCAGGACAGCCTACCTGGGGCCAACGTCCTGACTTTC